Below, one T cell receptor beta chain is given with its context. The antigen remains undetermined. TCRdb's copy holds only in-frame clones and misses some; the assay was immunoSEQ multiplex PCR. This table holds about 94,000 clones, roughly nine tenths found once. This specimen belongs to a study of a mutant IDH1 vaccine in newly diagnosed glioma. This CDR3 comprises 11 residues. The V gene lost 6 bases and the J gene lost 7 bases, with 10 bases spanning the gap. Germline V gives CDR1 DFQATT, CDR2 SNEGSKA (reference sequence). The time point denotes: week 47, end of study. Alongside topical imiquimod, each dose of vaccine comprised 300 ug of mutant IDH1 20-mer peptide. Across weeks 1, 3, 5, 7, 11, 15, 19 and 23, patients received a vaccination each time, eight in all.

The chain combines TRBV20-1 with TRBJ2-1, with D possibly being TRBD1 (5 bases). The clonotype was recovered from a woman between 45 and 65 years old with glioma. The input for sequencing was PBMCs, taken from a glioma patient whose treatment included an IDH1 peptide vaccine. The CDR3 loop reads CSALGDNEQFF. As DNA, the CDR3 is TGCAGTGCATTAGGGGATAATGAGCAGTTCTTC.